The 8 T cell receptor beta chains reported below all come from one sample, sequenced in a study of T cells in Graves' hyperthyroidism and ophthalmopathy. From RNA transcripts, TCR beta CDR3 regions were amplified. TCR CDR3 regions were first amplified by RT-PCR with HTBI primers. Via MiXCR, TCRdb re-called the multiplex PCR reads, giving one row per CDR3 protein. The table lists more than 500,000 distinct CDR3 sequences, less than 15% of them singletons. The sample taken for sequencing was blood. Receptors were obtained from a woman aged 40 to 55 with Graves' hyperthyroidism.

The table lists this clonotype with many counts. This sequence joins TRBV2 and TRBJ1-5; D gene ambiguous. The CDR3 extends over 11 amino acids. V shed 4 bases and J shed 6 bases, with 4 bases lying between them. Germline CDR1 is SNHLY and CDR2 is FYNNEI. The CDR3 DNA sequence: TGTGCCAGCAGTGCCGGTCAGCCCCAGCATTTT. The encoded protein is CASSAGQPQHF.

This clonotype occurred many times. This chain uses TRBV2 with TRBJ2-7; D is possibly TRBD1 or TRBD2 (8 bases each). The germline V gene has CDR1 SNHLY and CDR2 FYNNEI. Deletions cut 4 bases from V and 2 bases from J, with 24 bases between. The CDR3 spans 18 residues. The CDR3 bases are TGTGCCAGCAGTGGGTGGACAGGGCCGGGACTAGGGACCTACGAGCAGTACTTC. Its translation: CASSGWTGPGLGTYEQYF.

This clonotype showed up many times. The rearrangement links TRBV2 to TRBJ1-1, with D hard to call. CDR3 size: 13 residues. The V gene's germline CDR1 is SNHLY and CDR2 FYNNEI. The ends were cut back, 2 bases at V and 3 bases at J, with 7 bases in the middle. The CDR3, as DNA: TGTGCCAGCAGTGAATCTTTGTACACTGAAGCTTTCTTT. Its protein is CASSESLYTEAFF.

Many counts were recorded for this clonotype. The J gene is TRBJ2-7, the V gene TRBV6-1, with TRBD2 matching over 16 bases. CDR3 length: 18 residues. With V trimmed by 3 bases and J by 0 bases, 5 bases remained unmatched. Per the germline V gene, CDR1 is MNHNS and CDR2 is SASEGT. CDR3 sequence: CASSEGLAGGWGSYEQYF. The CDR3 DNA reads TGTGCCAGCAGTGAGGGACTAGCGGGAGGGTGGGGCTCCTACGAGCAGTACTTC.

Concerning this clonotype: A read error may explain this, as a much larger clone is one base away. The chain couples TRBV30 to TRBJ2-1, with unresolved D. The ends were cut back, 1 base at V and 12 bases at J, with 13 bases in the middle. The CDR3 contains 12 residues. Germline CDR1 is GTSNPN and CDR2 is SVGIG (reference sequence). CDR3: CAWSGTDLGQFF. The DNA for the CDR3 is TGTGCCTGGAGTGGAACAGATCTTGGGCAGTTCTTC.

As for this clonotype: Given a much more abundant clone one base away, this may be a read error. The chain links TRBV12-3 or TRBV12-4 to TRBJ2-3; no clear D. Trimming removed 7 bases from V and 2 bases from J, with 13 bases in between. CDR3 size: 14 residues. This chain's CDR3 is CASTQRANTDTQYF. CDR3 DNA sequence: TGTGCCAGCACCCAACGGGCTAACACAGATACGCAGTATTTT.

J is TRBJ2-4 and V is TRBV28; 8 bases are shared with TRBD2. Germline V CDR1 and CDR2: MDHEN, SYDVKM. Germline trimming cut 4 bases from V and 1 base from J; bases unmatched to any gene: 0. The CDR3 has 14 amino acids. CDR3 sequence (DNA): TGTGCCAGCAGTTCGGGGGGGGCCAAAAACATTCAGTACTTC. Protein: CASSSGGAKNIQYF.

The sample holds a few counts of this clonotype. The chain recombines TRBV7-3 with TRBJ1-6; 7 nucleotides agree with TRBD1. Per germline, CDR1 SGHTA and CDR2 FQGTGA. The CDR3 spans 14 residues. V shed 5 bases and J 9 bases; nucleotides not matched to a gene: 7. CDR3 loop: CASSLGTAGSPLHF. DNA for the CDR3: TGTGCCAGCAGCCTCGGGACAGCCGGTTCACCCCTCCACTTT.